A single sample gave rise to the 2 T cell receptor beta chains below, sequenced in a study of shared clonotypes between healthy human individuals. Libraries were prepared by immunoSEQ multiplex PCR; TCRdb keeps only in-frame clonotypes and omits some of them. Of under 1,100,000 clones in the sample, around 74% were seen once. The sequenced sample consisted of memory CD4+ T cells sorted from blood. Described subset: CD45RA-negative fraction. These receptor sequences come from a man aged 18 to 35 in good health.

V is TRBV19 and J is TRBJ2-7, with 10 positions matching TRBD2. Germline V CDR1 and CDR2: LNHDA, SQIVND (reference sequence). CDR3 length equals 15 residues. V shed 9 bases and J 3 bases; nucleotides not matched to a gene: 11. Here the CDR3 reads CASTSIAGGHYEQYF. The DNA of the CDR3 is TGTGCCAGCACCTCAATAGCGGGAGGCCACTACGAGCAGTACTTC.

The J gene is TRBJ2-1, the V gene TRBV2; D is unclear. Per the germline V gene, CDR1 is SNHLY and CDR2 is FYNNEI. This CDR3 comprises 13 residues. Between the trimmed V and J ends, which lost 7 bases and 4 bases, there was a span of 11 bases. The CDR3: CASMRTHYNEQFF. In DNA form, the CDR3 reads TGTGCCAGCATGAGGACCCATTACAATGAGCAGTTCTTC.